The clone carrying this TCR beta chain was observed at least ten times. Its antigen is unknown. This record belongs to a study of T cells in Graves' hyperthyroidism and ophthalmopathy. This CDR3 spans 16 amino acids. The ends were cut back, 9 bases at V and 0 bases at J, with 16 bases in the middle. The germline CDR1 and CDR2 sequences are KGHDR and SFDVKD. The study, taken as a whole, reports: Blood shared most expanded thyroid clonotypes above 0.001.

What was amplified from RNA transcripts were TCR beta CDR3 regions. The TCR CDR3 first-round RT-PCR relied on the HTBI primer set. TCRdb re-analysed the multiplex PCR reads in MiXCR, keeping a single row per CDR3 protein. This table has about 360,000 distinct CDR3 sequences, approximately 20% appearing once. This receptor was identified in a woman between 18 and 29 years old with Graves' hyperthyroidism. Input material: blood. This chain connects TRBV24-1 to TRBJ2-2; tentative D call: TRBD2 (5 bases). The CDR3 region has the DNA TGTGCCACCGGGAGTGGCAGGCCCCCGAACACCGGGGAGCTGTTTTTT. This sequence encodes CATGSGRPPNTGELFF.